This is a list of T cell receptor beta chains from one sample in a study of shared clonotypes between healthy human individuals. Libraries were prepared by immunoSEQ multiplex PCR; TCRdb keeps only in-frame clonotypes and omits some of them. The sample shows more than 2,000,000 clones, over 85% of them seen only once. Sequences were obtained from naive CD4+ T cells from PBMCs. These receptors originate from a man aged 18-30 years in good health. Some clones in this sample may be carry-over from other donors' samples. The CDR3 runs from the conserved cysteine through the conserved F or W. A D gene is named only where the DNA matches it firmly. Only part of the rows carry a size: once, few, many, or a class if the clone is expanded.

size: .; V: TRBV7-2; J: TRBJ2-3; D: .; DNA: TGTGCCAGCAGCTCCCAAACCAAGGATACGCAGTATTTT; CDR3: CASSSQTKDTQYF
size: once; V: TRBV7-2; J: TRBJ1-2; D: TRBD1; DNA: TGTGCCAGCAGCTCGACAGGGACGTATGGCTACACCTTC; CDR3: CASSSTGTYGYTF
size: .; V: TRBV18; J: TRBJ1-1; D: TRBD1; DNA: TGTGCCAGCTCCCCTGGACAGGGCGGGAACACTGAAGCTTTCTTT; CDR3: CASSPGQGGNTEAFF
size: .; V: TRBV4-1; J: TRBJ2-7; D: .; DNA: TGCGCCAGCAGCAAGAGTCCCAATGGGGCTCAGGGGGAGCAGTACTTC; CDR3: CASSKSPNGAQGEQYF
size: .; V: TRBV2; J: TRBJ2-1; D: .; DNA: TGTGCCCGTCAGGGGAGGTTGGCGCTAAGTGAGCAGTTCTTC; CDR3: CARQGRLALSEQFF
size: .; V: TRBV6-6; J: TRBJ2-2; D: .; DNA: TGTGCCAGCAGTCTGCCTAGTTTGGGGGGGGAGCTGTTTTTT; CDR3: CASSLPSLGGELFF
size: .; V: TRBV18; J: TRBJ2-5; D: .; DNA: TGTGCCAGCTCGTCGGGACTGCAAGAGACCCAGTACTTC; CDR3: CASSSGLQETQYF
size: .; V: TRBV2; J: TRBJ1-4; D: .; DNA: TGTGCCAGCACCAGAGAGGCAAAACTGTTTTTT; CDR3: CASTREAKLFF
size: .; V: TRBV28; J: TRBJ1-5; D: .; DNA: TGTGCCAGCAGTTTAGGAGTAAATCAGCCCCAGCATTTT; CDR3: CASSLGVNQPQHF
size: .; V: TRBV7-2; J: TRBJ2-7; D: .; DNA: TGTGCCAGCAGCTTAAGTGTGGGCGAGCAGTACTTC; CDR3: CASSLSVGEQYF
size: .; V: TRBV6-6; J: TRBJ1-4; D: .; DNA: TGTGCCAGCAGCCATAGGGATTATGGGGAAAAACTGTTTTTT; CDR3: CASSHRDYGEKLFF
size: .; V: TRBV5-1; J: TRBJ2-7; D: TRBD1; DNA: TGCGCCAGCAGCGGGCGGACAGGGTTTGAACCCTACGAGCAGTACTTC; CDR3: CASSGRTGFEPYEQYF
size: .; V: TRBV4-2; J: TRBJ2-2; D: .; DNA: TGTGCCAGCAGCCAAGTGTACCGGGAGCTGTTTTTT; CDR3: CASSQVYRELFF
size: .; V: TRBV5-1; J: TRBJ1-1; D: .; DNA: TGCGCCAGCAGCTTGGACCCCAAGAACACTGAAGCTTTCTTT; CDR3: CASSLDPKNTEAFF
size: .; V: TRBV5-1; J: TRBJ2-7; D: TRBD2; DNA: TGCGCCAGCAGCACGAAGACTAGCGGGAGGAATGGCTACGAGCAGTACTTC; CDR3: CASSTKTSGRNGYEQYF
size: .; V: TRBV5-1; J: TRBJ2-3; D: .; DNA: TGCGCCAGCAGCCAAACCAGACAGGAAAGAGATACGCAGTATTTT; CDR3: CASSQTRQERDTQYF
size: .; V: TRBV6-5; J: TRBJ2-1; D: .; DNA: TGTGCCAGCAGTTACTCTCAAGGATATGGTGAGCAGTTCTTC; CDR3: CASSYSQGYGEQFF
size: .; V: TRBV5-4; J: TRBJ1-3; D: .; DNA: TGTGCCAGCAGCTCGGGTGGAAACAGAGCGCGAAACACCATATATTTT; CDR3: CASSSGGNRARNTIYF
size: .; V: TRBV9; J: TRBJ1-1; D: .; DNA: TGTGCCAGCAGCGCGTTGGAAGCCCTCCCAGCTTTCTTT; CDR3: CASSALEALPAFF
size: .; V: TRBV18; J: TRBJ2-5; D: .; DNA: TGTGCCAGCTCGCCGACCACGGTACAAGAGACCCAGTACTTC; CDR3: CASSPTTVQETQYF
size: few; V: TRBV29-1; J: TRBJ1-1; D: .; DNA: TGCAGCGTTGAGGGCCGCCAGGTGGAAGCTTTCTTT; CDR3: CSVEGRQVEAFF
size: .; V: TRBV5-1; J: TRBJ2-3; D: .; DNA: TGCGCCAGCAGGATGGATGGGGGGAACACAGATACGCAGTATTTT; CDR3: CASRMDGGNTDTQYF
size: .; V: TRBV7-2; J: TRBJ2-1; D: .; DNA: TGTGCCAGCACCAAAACGCTAGCTGAGTTCGATGAGCAGTTCTTC; CDR3: CASTKTLAEFDEQFF
size: .; V: TRBV10-3; J: TRBJ2-2; D: .; DNA: TGTGCCACGAGCCCGCCTATCGGGGAGCTGTTTTTT; CDR3: CATSPPIGELFF
size: .; V: TRBV9; J: TRBJ2-3; D: .; DNA: TGTGCCAGCAGCGTAGTCTTGATCGGAGATACGCAGTATTTT; CDR3: CASSVVLIGDTQYF
size: .; V: TRBV18; J: TRBJ2-1; D: .; DNA: TGTGCCAGCTCACCATCGGCGGGTACCCTATCCCCTGAGCAGTTCTTC; CDR3: CASSPSAGTLSPEQFF
size: .; V: TRBV14; J: TRBJ2-1; D: .; DNA: TGTGCCAGCAGCCAAGGAGCTTCGATCAGCTCCTACAATGAGCAGTTCTTC; CDR3: CASSQGASISSYNEQFF
size: .; V: TRBV18; J: TRBJ2-1; D: TRBD2; DNA: TGTGCCAGCTCACCACCCCTAGCGGGAGAAGGCTACAATGAGCAGTTCTTC; CDR3: CASSPPLAGEGYNEQFF
size: .; V: TRBV5-1; J: TRBJ2-1; D: .; DNA: TGCGCCAGCAGCTTGGGAGGGAGTAGCTACAATGAGCAGTTCTTC; CDR3: CASSLGGSSYNEQFF